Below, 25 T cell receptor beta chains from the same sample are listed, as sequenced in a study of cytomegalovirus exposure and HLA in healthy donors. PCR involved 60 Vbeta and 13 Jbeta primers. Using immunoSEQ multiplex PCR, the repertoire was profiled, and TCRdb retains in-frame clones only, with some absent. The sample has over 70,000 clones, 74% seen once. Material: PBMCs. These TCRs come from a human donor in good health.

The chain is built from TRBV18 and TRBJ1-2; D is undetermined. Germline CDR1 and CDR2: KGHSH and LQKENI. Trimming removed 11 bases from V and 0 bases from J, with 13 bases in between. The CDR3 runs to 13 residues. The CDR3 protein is CASLPGSNYGYTF. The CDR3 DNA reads TGTGCCTCCCTCCCGGGGTCTAACTATGGCTACACCTTC.

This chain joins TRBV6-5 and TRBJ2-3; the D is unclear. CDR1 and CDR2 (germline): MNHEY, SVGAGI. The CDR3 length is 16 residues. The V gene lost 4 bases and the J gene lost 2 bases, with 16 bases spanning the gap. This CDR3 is CASSSEQPILTDTQYF. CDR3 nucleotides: TGTGCCAGCAGTTCCGAACAGCCTATTCTCACAGATACGCAGTATTTT.

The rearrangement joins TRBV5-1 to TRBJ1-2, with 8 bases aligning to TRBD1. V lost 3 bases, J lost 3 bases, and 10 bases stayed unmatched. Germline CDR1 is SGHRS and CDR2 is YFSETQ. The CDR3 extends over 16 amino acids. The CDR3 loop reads CASSSTTGDVHYGYTF. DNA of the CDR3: TGCGCCAGCAGCTCCACGACAGGGGACGTGCACTATGGCTACACCTTC.

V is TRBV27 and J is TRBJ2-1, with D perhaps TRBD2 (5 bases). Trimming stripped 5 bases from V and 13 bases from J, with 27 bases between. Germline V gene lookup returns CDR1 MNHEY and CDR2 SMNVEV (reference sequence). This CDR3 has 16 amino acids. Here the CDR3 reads CASSPSVLYRTEDQFF. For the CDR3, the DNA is TGTGCCAGCAGTCCCTCCGTTTTGTATAGGACTGAGGACCAGTTCTTC.

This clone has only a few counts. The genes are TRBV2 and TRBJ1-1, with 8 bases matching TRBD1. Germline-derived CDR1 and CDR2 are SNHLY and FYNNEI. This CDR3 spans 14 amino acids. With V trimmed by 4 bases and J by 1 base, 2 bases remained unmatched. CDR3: CASSGTGRNTEAFF. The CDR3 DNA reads TGTGCCAGCAGTGGGACAGGGAGGAACACTGAAGCTTTCTTT.

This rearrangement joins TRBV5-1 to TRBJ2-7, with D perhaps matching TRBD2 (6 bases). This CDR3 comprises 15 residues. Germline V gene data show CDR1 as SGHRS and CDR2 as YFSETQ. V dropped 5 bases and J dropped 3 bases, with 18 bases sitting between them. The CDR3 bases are TGCGCCAGCAGTCGACTAGTTTCCCCGGTCTACGAGCAGTACTTC. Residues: CASSRLVSPVYEQYF. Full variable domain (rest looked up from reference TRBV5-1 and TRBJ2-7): KAGVTQTPRYLIKTRGQQVTLSCSPISGHRSVSWYQQTPGQGLQFLFEYFSETQRNKGNFPGRFSGRQFSNSRSEMNVSTLELGDSALYLCASSRLVSPVYEQYFGPGTRLTVT.

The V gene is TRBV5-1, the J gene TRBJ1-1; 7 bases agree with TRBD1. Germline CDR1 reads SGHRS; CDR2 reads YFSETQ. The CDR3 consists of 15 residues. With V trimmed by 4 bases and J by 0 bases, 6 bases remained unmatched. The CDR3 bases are TGCGCCAGCAGCCCCCTAGGGACAGTGAACACTGAAGCTTTCTTT. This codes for CASSPLGTVNTEAFF.

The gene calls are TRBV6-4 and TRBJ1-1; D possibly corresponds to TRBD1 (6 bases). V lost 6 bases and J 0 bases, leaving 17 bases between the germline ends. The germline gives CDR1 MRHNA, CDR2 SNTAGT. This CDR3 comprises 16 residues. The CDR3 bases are TGTGCCAGCAGCGAGGAGGGGGGGCAAGTGAACACTGAAGCTTTCTTT. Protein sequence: CASSEEGGQVNTEAFF.

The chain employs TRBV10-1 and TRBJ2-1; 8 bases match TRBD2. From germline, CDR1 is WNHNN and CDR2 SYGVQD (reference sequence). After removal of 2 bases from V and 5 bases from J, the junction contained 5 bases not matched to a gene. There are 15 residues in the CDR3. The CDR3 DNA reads TGCGCCAGCAGTGAGAGAGCGGGAGATAACAATGAGCAGTTCTTC. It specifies CASSERAGDNNEQFF.

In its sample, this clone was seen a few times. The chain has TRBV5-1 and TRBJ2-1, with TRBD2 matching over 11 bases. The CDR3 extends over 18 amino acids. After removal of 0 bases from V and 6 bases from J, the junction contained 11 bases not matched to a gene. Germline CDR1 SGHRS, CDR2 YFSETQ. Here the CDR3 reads CASSLALMGLAASNEQFF. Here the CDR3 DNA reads TGCGCCAGCAGCTTGGCTCTGATGGGACTAGCGGCCTCCAATGAGCAGTTCTTC.

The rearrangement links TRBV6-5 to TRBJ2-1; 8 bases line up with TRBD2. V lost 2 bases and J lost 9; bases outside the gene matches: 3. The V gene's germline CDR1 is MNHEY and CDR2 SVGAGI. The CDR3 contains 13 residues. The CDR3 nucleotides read TGTGCCAGCAGTTACGGCCGGGGGGGTGAGCAGTTCTTC. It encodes CASSYGRGGEQFF.

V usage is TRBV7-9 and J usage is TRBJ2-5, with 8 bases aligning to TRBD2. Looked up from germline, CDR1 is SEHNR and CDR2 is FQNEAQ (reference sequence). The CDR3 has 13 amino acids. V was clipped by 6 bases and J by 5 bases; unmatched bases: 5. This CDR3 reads CASRSGGRETQYF. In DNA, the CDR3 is TGTGCCAGCAGGAGCGGGGGTCGGGAGACCCAGTACTTC. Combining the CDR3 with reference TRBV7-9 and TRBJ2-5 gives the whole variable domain DTGVSQNPRHKITKRGQNVTFRCDPISEHNRLYWYRQTLGQGPEFLTYFQNEAQLEKSRLLSDRFSAERPKGSFSTLEIQRTEQGDSAMYLCASRSGGRETQYFGPGTRLLVL.

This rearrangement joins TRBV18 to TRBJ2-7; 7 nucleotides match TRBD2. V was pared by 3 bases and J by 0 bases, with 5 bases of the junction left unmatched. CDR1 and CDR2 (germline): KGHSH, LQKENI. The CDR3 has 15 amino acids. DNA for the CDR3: TGTGCCAGCTCACCCTCGGGGAGGGTCTCCTACGAGCAGTACTTC. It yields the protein CASSPSGRVSYEQYF.

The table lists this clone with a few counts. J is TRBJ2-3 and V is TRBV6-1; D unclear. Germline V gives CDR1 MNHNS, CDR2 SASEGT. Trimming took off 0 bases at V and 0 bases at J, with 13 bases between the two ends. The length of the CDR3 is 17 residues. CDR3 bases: TGTGCCAGCAGTGAAGCGCCAGTCGCCCATAGCACAGATACGCAGTATTTT. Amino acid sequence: CASSEAPVAHSTDTQYF.

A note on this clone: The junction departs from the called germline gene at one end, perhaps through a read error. The CDR3 here is CASSLEGSGSGARF. CDR3 DNA: TGTGCCAGCAGCTTAGAAGGTAGCGGGAGTGGGGCACGTTTT. The rearrangement uses TRBV7-6 and TRBJ2-3; 9 nucleotides agree with TRBD2. The CDR3 loop spans 14 amino acids. Germline V gives CDR1 SGHVS, CDR2 FNYEAQ.

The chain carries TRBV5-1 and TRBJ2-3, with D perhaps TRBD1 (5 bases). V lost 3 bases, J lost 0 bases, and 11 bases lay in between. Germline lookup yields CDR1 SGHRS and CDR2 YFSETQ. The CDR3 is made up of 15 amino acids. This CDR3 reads CASSSATVSTDTQYF. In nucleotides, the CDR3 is TGCGCCAGCAGCTCAGCGACAGTTAGCACAGATACGCAGTATTTT.

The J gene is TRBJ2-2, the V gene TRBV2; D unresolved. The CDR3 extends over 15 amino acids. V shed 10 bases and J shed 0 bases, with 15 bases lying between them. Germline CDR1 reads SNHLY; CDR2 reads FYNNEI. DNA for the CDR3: TGTGCCACCCCCAGGAAAGTTCCGAACACCGGGGAGCTGTTTTTT. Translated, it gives CATPRKVPNTGELFF.

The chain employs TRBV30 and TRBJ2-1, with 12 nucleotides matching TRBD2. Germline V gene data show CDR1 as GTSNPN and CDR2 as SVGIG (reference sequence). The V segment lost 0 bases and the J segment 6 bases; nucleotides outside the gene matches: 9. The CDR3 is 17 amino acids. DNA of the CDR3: TGTGCCTGGAGTGTGGGGCCGACTAGCGGGAGCGCCAATGAGCAGTTCTTC. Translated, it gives CAWSVGPTSGSANEQFF.

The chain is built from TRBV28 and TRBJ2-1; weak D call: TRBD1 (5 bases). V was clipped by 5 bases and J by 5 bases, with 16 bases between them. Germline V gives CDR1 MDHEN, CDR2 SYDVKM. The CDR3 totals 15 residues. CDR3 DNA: TGTGCCAGCAGTCTCGGACAAGTGGCGCACAATGAGCAGTTCTTC. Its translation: CASSLGQVAHNEQFF.

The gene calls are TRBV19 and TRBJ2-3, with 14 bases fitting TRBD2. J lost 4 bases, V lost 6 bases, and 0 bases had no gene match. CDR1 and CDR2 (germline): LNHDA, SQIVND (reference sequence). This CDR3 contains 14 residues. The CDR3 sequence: CASRGLAGADTQYF. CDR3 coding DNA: TGTGCCAGTAGGGGACTAGCGGGGGCAGATACGCAGTATTTT.

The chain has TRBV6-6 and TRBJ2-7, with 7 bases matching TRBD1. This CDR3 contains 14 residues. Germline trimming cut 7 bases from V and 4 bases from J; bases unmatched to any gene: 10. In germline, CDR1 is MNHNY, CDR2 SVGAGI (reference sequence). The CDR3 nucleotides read TGTGCCAGCAAATATGGGACAGCCACTTACGAGCAGTACTTC. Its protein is CASKYGTATYEQYF.

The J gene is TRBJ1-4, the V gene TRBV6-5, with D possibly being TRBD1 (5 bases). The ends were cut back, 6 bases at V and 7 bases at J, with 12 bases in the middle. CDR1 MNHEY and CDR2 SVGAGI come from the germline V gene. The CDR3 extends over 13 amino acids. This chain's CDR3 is CASRRQSLEKLFF. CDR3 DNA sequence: TGTGCCAGCAGACGACAGTCCCTTGAAAAACTGTTTTTT.

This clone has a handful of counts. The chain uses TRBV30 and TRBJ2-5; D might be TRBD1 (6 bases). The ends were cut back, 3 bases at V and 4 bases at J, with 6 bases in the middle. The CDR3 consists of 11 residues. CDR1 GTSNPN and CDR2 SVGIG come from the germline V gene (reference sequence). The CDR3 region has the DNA TGTGCCTGGAGCAGGGGAGAGACCCAGTACTTC. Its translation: CAWSRGETQYF.

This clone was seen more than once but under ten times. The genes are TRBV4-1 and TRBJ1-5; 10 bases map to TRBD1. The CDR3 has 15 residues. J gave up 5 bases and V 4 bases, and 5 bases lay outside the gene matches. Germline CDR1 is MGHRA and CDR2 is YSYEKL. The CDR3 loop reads CASSRQGTGDQPQHF. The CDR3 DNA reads TGCGCCAGCAGCCGACAAGGGACAGGGGATCAGCCCCAGCATTTT.

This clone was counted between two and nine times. The CDR3 spells CASSFDINEKLFF. The CDR3 DNA reads as TGTGCCAGCAGTTTCGACATAAATGAAAAACTGTTTTTT. This sequence joins TRBV6-5 and TRBJ1-4; no firm D call. The CDR3 loop spans 13 amino acids. V was clipped by 4 bases and J by 5 bases, with 8 bases between them. In germline, CDR1 is MNHEY, CDR2 SVGAGI.